These T cell receptor beta chains were read from a single sample in a study of glioma-infiltrating T cells. Using its own MiXCR run on the multiplex PCR reads, TCRdb lists one record per CDR3 protein. Altogether about 140,000 distinct CDR3 sequences are present, about 39% being singletons, with the ten largest covering about 18%. Material for sequencing was glioma tissue, nonneoplastic brain tissue, or PBMCs (not recorded which). All receptors come from a human donor with low-grade glioma or glioblastoma, undergoing nonglioma brain surgery, or in good health (not recorded which). Each CDR3 is given with its conserved first and last residue. The D gene is left open where the match is weak.

D: NA; V: TRBV6-1; CDR3: CASNSKLTSANEAFF
D: NA; V: TRBV6-2/TRBV6-3; CDR3: CASSSRSGTKSYEQYF
D: TRBD2; V: TRBV27; CDR3: CASSVGRGLYNEQFF
D: TRBD2; V: TRBV10-3; CDR3: CAIGREVGNIQYF
D: NA; V: TRBV6-1; CDR3: CASSGSHSSYNEQFF
D: TRBD1; V: TRBV20-1; CDR3: CSASGQGAPGYTF
D: NA; V: TRBV10-3; CDR3: CAISESGLATNEKLFF
D: TRBD1; V: TRBV28; CDR3: CASTTGQGGYNSPLHF
D: TRBD2; V: TRBV4-2; CDR3: CASSQPGLAYEQYF
D: TRBD1; V: TRBV10-3; CDR3: CAISEEVDRAPQETQYF
D: NA; V: TRBV15; CDR3: CATSRVEGRQPQHF
D: NA; V: TRBV5-1; CDR3: CASSLAPGGTDTQYF
D: TRBD1; V: TRBV14; CDR3: CARSRQGHYGYTF
D: NA; V: TRBV19; CDR3: CASSLRIGPPNEQFF
D: NA; V: TRBV6-4; CDR3: CASSLLADFTDTQYF
D: TRBD1; V: TRBV27; CDR3: CASRRQGQSYEQYF
D: NA; V: TRBV7-2; CDR3: CASSLNADGNSPLHF
D: TRBD1; V: TRBV6-1; CDR3: CASSSPTGAYGYTF
D: NA; V: TRBV27; CDR3: CASSLFRGASYNEQFF
D: NA; V: TRBV5-1; CDR3: CASSLGSTANEQYF
D: NA; V: TRBV2; CDR3: CASRRGEASSSGNTIYF
D: NA; V: TRBV12-3/TRBV12-4; CDR3: CASSFNRLGEQYF
D: NA; V: TRBV4-1; CDR3: CASSQVQGYEQYF
D: NA; V: TRBV28; CDR3: CASSLQDPFAETQYF
D: NA; V: TRBV15; CDR3: CATSRDRSNEKLFF
D: NA; V: TRBV29-1; CDR3: CSVETQGQGPSYGYTF
D: TRBD2; V: TRBV18; CDR3: CASSETSGRYNEQFF
D: TRBD2; V: TRBV28; CDR3: CASSSFDSGVETQYF
D: NA; V: TRBV11-2; CDR3: CASKSLLRASNTEAFF
D: NA; V: TRBV29-1; CDR3: CSGRQVNTGELFF
D: NA; V: TRBV6-1; CDR3: CASSESPGGFYRYTF
D: NA; V: TRBV6-1; CDR3: CASSLTILETEAFF
D: NA; V: TRBV28; CDR3: CASTLGQYYGYTF
D: NA; V: TRBV4-1; CDR3: CASSLRQGGNTGELFF
D: TRBD1; V: TRBV7-9; CDR3: CASSRSGGYSDTQYF
D: NA; V: TRBV6-1; CDR3: CASSEWKGLRAPNF
D: NA; V: TRBV24-1; CDR3: CATSGANTEAFF
D: TRBD2; V: TRBV24-1; CDR3: CATTHSSTSGMYEQYF
D: NA; V: TRBV6-1; CDR3: CASNQGTGGETQYF
D: TRBD2; V: TRBV10-3; CDR3: CAIRLAGNTDTQYF